This paragraph covers one T cell receptor (beta chain) sequence. Its antigen is not identified. TCR beta libraries were made by quantitative 5'-RACE with molecular barcodes. TCRdb reprocessed the 5' RACE reads via MiXCR and lists one record per CDR3 protein. The sample shows a few hundred thousand distinct CDR3 sequences, roughly a quarter of them seen only once. This entry belongs to a study of CD8 T cells in ankylosing spondylitis. Findings and limits, study-wide: Past research had described some motif variants in reactive arthritis synovial fluid and blood. Within ankylosing spondylitis blood, a TCR beta motif made up of seven or eight highly homologous variants appeared to be characteristic. Clones tied to disease were said to be significantly enriched in matched ankylosing spondylitis synovial fluid.

Trimming shortened V by 3 bases and J by 2 bases, and 11 bases separated the two germline ends. The CDR3 has 14 residues. The rearrangement links TRBV12-3 or TRBV12-4 to TRBJ2-7; D call uncertain. Sequencing was done on a sample of blood, either unsorted or a sorted T cell fraction (not recorded which). The receptor comes from a male donor with ankylosing spondylitis or in good health (not recorded which). CDR3 bases: TGTGCCAGCAGTTTCCGGCGCGGAACCTACGAGCAGTACTTC. It specifies CASSFRRGTYEQYF.